The 27 T cell receptor beta chains in this list originate from one sample, sequenced in a study of cytomegalovirus exposure and HLA in healthy donors. The PCR contained 60 Vbeta and 13 Jbeta primers. TCRdb's table, derived via immunoSEQ multiplex PCR, lists solely in-frame clones and lacks some. The data show 85,000 to 120,000 clones, roughly 77% seen once. Specimen: PBMCs. These receptors were obtained from a man in his forties in good health and CMV-seronegative.

The genes are TRBV7-9 and TRBJ1-2, with 7 bases lining up with TRBD1. Trimming took 5 bases from V and 0 from J; bases not matched to a gene: 6. In germline, CDR1 is SEHNR, CDR2 FQNEAQ (reference sequence). The CDR3 sequence is 15 residues long. DNA for the CDR3: TGTGCCAGCAGCAAGGGACAGAGAGCTAACTATGGCTACACCTTC. Protein product: CASSKGQRANYGYTF. The full variable domain, its missing parts supplied by reference TRBV7-9 and TRBJ1-2, is DTGVSQNPRHKITKRGQNVTFRCDPISEHNRLYWYRQTLGQGPEFLTYFQNEAQLEKSRLLSDRFSAERPKGSFSTLEIQRTEQGDSAMYLCASSKGQRANYGYTFGSGTRLTVV.

This clone was counted once. The J gene is TRBJ1-3, the V gene TRBV28, with no clear D. Germline CDR1 and CDR2: MDHEN and SYDVKM. This CDR3 has 15 amino acids. The V and J ends lost 6 bases and 4 bases respectively, with 16 bases between them. CDR3 sequence: CASSSDWTVGNTIYF. As DNA, the CDR3 is TGTGCCAGCAGCTCGGACTGGACGGTCGGAAACACCATATATTTT.

A few counts support this clone. The chain carries TRBV5-6 and TRBJ1-2; 11 bases line up with TRBD1. Germline V gene data show CDR1 as SGHDT and CDR2 as YYEEEE. Trimming cost V 4 bases and J 2 bases; bases outside gene matches: 7. The length of the CDR3 is 16 residues. The CDR3 sequence is CASSMTGTGGNYGYTF. The CDR3 bases are TGTGCCAGCAGCATGACGGGGACAGGGGGGAACTATGGCTACACCTTC.

The V call is TRBV6-1, the J call TRBJ1-6, with a possible D match to TRBD1 (6 bases). The CDR3 loop spans 16 amino acids. CDR1 and CDR2 (germline): MNHNS, SASEGT. Trimming cost V 4 bases and J 2 bases, with 12 bases left between them. CDR3 amino acids: CASSASGTPYNSPLHF. Written as DNA, the CDR3 is TGTGCCAGCAGTGCCTCTGGGACACCCTATAATTCACCCCTCCACTTT.

CDR3 in amino acids: CASSLGLAGGIDTQYF. The CDR3 DNA is TGTGCCAGCAGCCTCGGACTAGCGGGGGGTATAGATACGCAGTATTTT. The rearrangement joins TRBV6-6 to TRBJ2-3; TRBD2 matches 14 bases. The CDR3 has 16 residues. CDR1 and CDR2 from the germline V gene are MNHNY and SVGAGI (reference sequence). The V gene end was trimmed by 6 bases and the J gene end by 5 bases; junction bases not matched to a gene: 7.

This clone showed up just a few times. The chain couples TRBV6-1 to TRBJ2-7; 7 bases map to TRBD1. The germline V gene encodes CDR1 MNHNS and CDR2 SASEGT. With V trimmed by 6 bases and J by 6 bases, 8 bases remained unmatched. This CDR3 region has 13 residues. CDR3 amino acids: CASRSTGVSEQYF. As DNA, the CDR3 is TGTGCCAGCAGAAGTACAGGGGTCTCCGAGCAGTACTTC.

This clone was detected a few times. The J gene is TRBJ1-4, the V gene TRBV19, with D hard to call. This CDR3 is 14 amino acids long. Trimming removed 3 bases at V and 8 bases at J, with 13 bases between. Germline CDR1 LNHDA, CDR2 SQIVND (reference sequence). The CDR3 nucleotides are TGTGCCAGTAGTATTGTGGGGAGCAGAGAAAAACTGTTTTTT. Translating gives CASSIVGSREKLFF.

V and J are TRBV11-2 and TRBJ1-2; 7 bases are a match to TRBD1. Germline V gives CDR1 SGHAT, CDR2 FQNNGV. The junction had 7 bases not matched to a gene; V was cut back by 5 bases and J by 4 bases. The CDR3 has 14 residues. CDR3 loop: CASSHGDSSYGYTF. The CDR3 DNA reads as TGTGCCAGCAGCCACGGGGACAGTAGCTATGGCTACACCTTC. Together with reference TRBV11-2 and TRBJ1-2, the CDR3 gives the full variable domain: EAGVAQSPRYKIIEKRQSVAFWCNPISGHATLYWYQQILGQGPKLLIQFQNNGVVDDSQLPKDRFSAERLKGVDSTLKIQPAKLEDSAVYLCASSHGDSSYGYTFGSGTRLTVV.

This chain joins TRBV4-1 and TRBJ1-1, with 7 positions matching TRBD1. Germline trimming cut 2 bases from V and 0 bases from J; bases unmatched to any gene: 3. Germline values: CDR1 MGHRA, CDR2 YSYEKL. This CDR3 contains 15 residues. The DNA for the CDR3 is TGCGCCAGCAGCCAACGGACAGGTATGAACACTGAAGCTTTCTTT. Translation gives CASSQRTGMNTEAFF.

V gene TRBV2 combines with J gene TRBJ1-3, with 8 bases aligning to TRBD1. With 6 bases clipped from V and 3 bases from J, the junction kept 7 bases outside the gene matches. The CDR3 extends over 15 amino acids. CDR1 is SNHLY, CDR2 FYNNEI, per germline. CDR3 region: CASRSDRGYGNTIYF. As DNA, the CDR3 is TGTGCCAGCAGGTCCGACAGGGGCTATGGAAACACCATATATTTT. Looking up the rest from reference TRBV2 and TRBJ1-3 gives the full variable domain: EPEVTQTPSHQVTQMGQEVILRCVPISNHLYFYWYRQILGQKVEFLVSFYNNEISEKSEIFDDQFSVERPDGSNFTLKIRSTKLEDSAMYFCASRSDRGYGNTIYFGEGSWLTVV.

In its sample, this clone was seen a few times. The CDR3: CASIKDRADEKLFF. CDR3 coding DNA: TGTGCCAGCATCAAAGACAGGGCAGATGAAAAACTGTTTTTT. V is TRBV6-1 and J is TRBJ1-4; TRBD1 matches 7 bases. CDR3 length equals 14 residues. Germline CDR1 MNHNS, CDR2 SASEGT. V was clipped by 7 bases and J by 6 bases; unmatched bases: 8.

This rearrangement joins TRBV28 to TRBJ1-2; D gene unclear. The CDR3 is 12 amino acids. Germline CDR1 and CDR2: MDHEN and SYDVKM. V was clipped by 3 bases and J by 7 bases, with 9 bases between them. The CDR3 sequence is CASSFGSGGYTF. CDR3 sequence (DNA): TGTGCCAGCAGTTTCGGGTCGGGTGGCTACACCTTC.

The rearrangement links TRBV11-2 to TRBJ2-7, with unresolved D. V was clipped by 7 bases and J by 2 bases, with 18 bases between them. Germline V gene sequence: CDR1 SGHAT, CDR2 FQNNGV. This CDR3 spans 15 amino acids. This CDR3 reads CASTSPTSAPYEQYF. The CDR3 nucleotides read TGTGCCAGCACATCCCCCACCAGTGCCCCCTACGAGCAGTACTTC.

This chain connects TRBV15 to TRBJ1-4; TRBD1 agrees at 7 bases. V lost 1 base to trimming and J lost 3 bases; unmatched junction nucleotides: 5. The CDR3 covers 16 residues. Looked up from germline, CDR1 is LNHNV and CDR2 is YYDKDF (reference sequence). In DNA, the CDR3 is TGTGCCACCAGCAGAGCTTCCCAGGGGGCTAATGAAAAACTGTTTTTT. Encoded protein: CATSRASQGANEKLFF.

This clone has just a few counts. The V call is TRBV9, the J call TRBJ2-5, with 12 bases that match TRBD2. Germline CDR1 reads SGDLS; CDR2 reads YYNGEE. The CDR3 runs to 15 residues. With 2 bases clipped from V and 4 bases from J, the junction kept 3 bases outside the gene matches. CDR3 region: CASSVSSGGVETQYF. The CDR3 bases are TGTGCCAGCAGCGTGTCTAGCGGGGGGGTAGAGACCCAGTACTTC.

V gene TRBV7-3 combines with J gene TRBJ1-2, with 7 bases lining up with TRBD1. With V trimmed by 4 bases and J by 2 bases, 7 bases remained unmatched. This CDR3 contains 15 residues. Germline V gene sequence: CDR1 SGHTA, CDR2 FQGTGA. In DNA form, the CDR3 reads TGTGCCAGCAGCTCGAGCAAACAGGGGAACTATGGCTACACCTTC. Protein: CASSSSKQGNYGYTF.

A note on this clone: Compared with germline, one end of the junction differs, possibly owing to a read error. The chain has TRBV7-9 and TRBJ2-7; TRBD1 might be the D (5 bases). CDR1 is SEHNR and CDR2 is FQNEAQ in the germline V gene (reference sequence). The CDR3 length is 12 residues. The CDR3 loop reads CSSSQGPYEQYF. The DNA of the CDR3 is TGTTCCAGCAGCCAGGGCCCCTACGAGCAGTACTTC. Variable domain in full (rest from reference TRBV7-9 and TRBJ2-7): DTGVSQNPRHKITKRGQNVTFRCDPISEHNRLYWYRQTLGQGPEFLTYFQNEAQLEKSRLLSDRFSAERPKGSFSTLEIQRTEQGDSAMYLCSSSQGPYEQYFGPGTRLTVT.

The count of this clone is one. The rearrangement links TRBV7-2 to TRBJ1-4, with D perhaps matching TRBD1 (6 bases). The CDR3 has 13 residues. Germline V gene data show CDR1 as SGHTA and CDR2 as FQGNSA. Trimming removed 9 bases from V and 5 bases from J, with 13 bases in between. This CDR3 is CARLQGNNEKLFF. CDR3 DNA sequence: TGTGCCAGATTACAGGGAAACAATGAAAAACTGTTTTTT.

This clone was seen only a few times. V is TRBV19 and J is TRBJ2-1; 11 bases map to TRBD1. CDR3 length: 17 amino acids. Losses at the gene ends were 5 bases for V and 8 bases for J; bases not matched to a gene: 14. The V gene's germline CDR1 is LNHDA and CDR2 SQIVND (reference sequence). As DNA, the CDR3 is TGTGCCAGTAGTCACCACAGGTGGGACAGGGGGATTGATGAGCAGTTCTTC. This translates into CASSHHRWDRGIDEQFF.

This rearrangement joins TRBV5-6 to TRBJ2-7; 8 bases fit TRBD2. CDR3 length equals 15 residues. V dropped 4 bases and J dropped 3; count of bases not matched to a gene: 9. Per germline, CDR1 SGHDT and CDR2 YYEEEE. This chain's CDR3 is CASSPQGTRVYEQYF. The CDR3, as DNA: TGTGCCAGCAGCCCTCAAGGGACTAGAGTCTACGAGCAGTACTTC.

The V gene is TRBV5-6, the J gene TRBJ2-5; possible D gene TRBD1, 6 bases. The last part of the DNA fits TRBJ2-7 better; the J call may be wrong. CDR3 length: 11 amino acids. Germline values: CDR1 SGHDT, CDR2 YYEEEE. The CDR3 DNA reads TGTGCCAGCAGTCAGGGGTACGAGCAGTACTTC. It specifies CASSQGYEQYF.

The rearrangement joins TRBV6-5 to TRBJ2-1; no clear D gene. CDR3 size: 15 residues. Trimming cost V 4 bases and J 5 bases, with 15 bases left between them. CDR1 and CDR2 (germline): MNHEY, SVGAGI. The CDR3 region has the DNA TGTGCCAGCAGTTCAGGCCCCGAACCCCACAATGAGCAGTTCTTC. The encoded protein is CASSSGPEPHNEQFF.

The CDR3 loop is CASSEADRGNTIYF. In nucleotides, the CDR3 is TGTGCCAGCAGTGAAGCAGACAGGGGAAACACCATATATTTT. The chain carries TRBV6-1 and TRBJ1-3, with a tentative D call TRBD1 (6 bases). The V end lost 0 bases, the J end lost 4 bases, and 7 bases lay between the germline ends. Germline V gives CDR1 MNHNS, CDR2 SASEGT. The CDR3 extends over 14 amino acids.

The rearrangement uses TRBV21-1 and TRBJ1-1. TRBV21-1 is an annotated pseudogene. There are 16 residues in the CDR3. In DNA form, the CDR3 reads TGTGCCAGCAGTCCTAAAACGGGGGTCTTAGGCACTGAAGCTTTCTTT. It is translated as CASSPKTGVLGTEAFF.

The chain carries TRBV7-3 and TRBJ1-1; 7 positions agree with TRBD1. The CDR3 extends over 16 amino acids. J was trimmed by 5 bases and V by 5 bases; bases with no gene match: 14. Germline V lookup: CDR1 SGHTA, CDR2 FQGTGA. The CDR3 is CASSLPGQRGRTEAFF. Here the CDR3 DNA reads TGTGCCAGCAGCCTACCGGGACAGAGAGGCAGGACTGAAGCTTTCTTT.

This clone appeared a few times. The J gene is TRBJ2-1, the V gene TRBV19; possibly TRBD1 for D (6 bases). CDR3 size: 19 residues. Trimming pared 5 bases from V and 4 bases from J, leaving 27 bases between. Germline V gene data show CDR1 as LNHDA and CDR2 as SQIVND (reference sequence). The CDR3 DNA sequence: TGTGCCAGTAGTTCCGCCCCCATTCAGGGGTATACGATATACAATGAGCAGTTCTTC. Residues: CASSSAPIQGYTIYNEQFF. Full variable domain (outside the CDR3, taken from reference TRBV19 and TRBJ2-1): DGGITQSPKYLFRKEGQNVTLSCEQNLNHDAMYWYRQDPGQGLRLIYYSQIVNDFQKGDIAEGYSVSREKKESFPLTVTSAQKNPTAFYLCASSSAPIQGYTIYNEQFFGPGTRLTVL.

V and J are TRBV7-2 and TRBJ2-7; TRBD2 agrees at 9 bases. Germline assignment: CDR1 SGHTA and CDR2 FQGNSA. This CDR3 spans 15 amino acids. The trim removed 5 bases at V and 2 bases at J, leaving 7 bases unmatched. As DNA, the CDR3 is TGTGCCAGCAGCAGCGACGCGGGGGGGGCCTACGAGCAGTACTTC. Translating it yields CASSSDAGGAYEQYF.